One sample yielded the 9 T cell receptor beta chains listed below, sequenced in a study of blood T cell repertoires in COVID-19. Clones were read by immunoSEQ multiplex PCR, and TCRdb kept only the in-frame ones, dropping some. The data show fewer than 110,000 clones, less than 85% seen once. Sequencing input: peripheral blood. The receptors were gathered from a woman in her seventies with active or convalescent COVID-19.

The chain uses TRBV5-6 and TRBJ1-1; maybe TRBD1 (6 bases). This CDR3 comprises 15 residues. The germline V gene has CDR1 SGHDT and CDR2 YYEEEE. V was cut by 3 bases and J by 4 bases, with 16 bases left in between. The chain's CDR3 is CASSSPTTGITEAFF. DNA of the CDR3: TGTGCCAGCAGCTCGCCCACCACAGGGATCACTGAAGCTTTCTTT.

V gene TRBV7-2 combines with J gene TRBJ1-6; 12 bases agree with TRBD1. The CDR3 spans 14 residues. V shed 4 bases, J shed 13 bases, and the junction held 5 bases outside the gene matches. Germline V lookup: CDR1 SGHTA, CDR2 FQGNSA. The CDR3, as DNA: TGTGCCAGCAGCTCCGGGACAGGGGGCTATCCCCTCCACTTT. Protein sequence: CASSSGTGGYPLHF.

The chain combines TRBV6-5 with TRBJ2-7; possibly TRBD1 for D (5 bases). CDR1 and CDR2 from the germline V gene are MNHEY and SVGAGI. The CDR3 is 15 amino acids. V was trimmed by 11 bases and J by 0 bases, leaving 20 bases between them. CDR3 in DNA: TGTGCCGTACCACGCCGACAGATATTCTCCTACGAGCAGTACTTC. It translates to CAVPRRQIFSYEQYF.

This rearrangement joins TRBV1 to TRBJ2-1; the table's D call, TRBD2, has no DNA check behind it. TRBV1 is a recognized pseudogene. The CDR3 length is 14 residues. This CDR3 is CTSSQESSGVSQFF. The CDR3 region has the DNA TGCACCAGCAGCCAAGAGTCTAGCGGTGTTTCGCAGTTCTTC.

The CDR3 DNA is TGTGCCAGCAGCCCATACCGGGACACGGGATCCACAGATACGCAGTATTTT. This sequence encodes CASSPYRDTGSTDTQYF. The chain carries TRBV14 and TRBJ2-3, with D tentatively TRBD1 (6 bases). V was pared by 4 bases and J by 2 bases, with 19 bases between. From germline, CDR1 is SGHDN and CDR2 FVKESK. The CDR3 extends over 17 amino acids.

CDR3 nucleotides: TGTGCCAGCAGCCAAGGGCGGGTCAATGAGCAGTTCTTC. Translating gives CASSQGRVNEQFF. This chain connects TRBV4-2 to TRBJ2-1; D is possibly TRBD2 (5 bases). The germline V gene encodes CDR1 LGHNA and CDR2 YNFKEQ. The CDR3 runs 13 residues. The V end was cut by 1 base, the J end by 6 bases, with 7 bases between.

This clone came up once. The chain links TRBV7-5 to TRBJ2-7; the tabulated D call, TRBD1, remains unverified against the DNA. TRBV7-5 is annotated as a pseudogene. The CDR3 is made up of 17 amino acids. The CDR3 DNA reads TGTGCCAGAAGCTTTAAGGGGGACCCGCATTCTCCCTACGAGCAGTACTTC. It translates to CARSFKGDPHSPYEQYF.

V is TRBV6-1 and J is TRBJ2-3, with TRBD2 matching over 9 bases. The V segment lost 4 bases and the J segment 8 bases; nucleotides outside the gene matches: 13. Germline CDR1 MNHNS, CDR2 SASEGT. The CDR3 runs 16 residues. CDR3 DNA: TGTGCCAGCAGTGTAGACCTTAGCGGGAGAGATGGTACGCAGTATTTT. The encoded protein is CASSVDLSGRDGTQYF.

The chain recombines TRBV29-1 with TRBJ1-2; 8 bases map to TRBD1. Germline CDR1 reads SQVTM; CDR2 reads ANQGSEA. The length of the CDR3 is 15 residues. The V and J ends lost 5 bases and 4 bases, in that order; junction bases with no gene match: 12. The CDR3 DNA is TGCAGCGTTCTGATTTGGACAGGGTGGTCCTATGGCTACACCTTC. This encodes CSVLIWTGWSYGYTF.